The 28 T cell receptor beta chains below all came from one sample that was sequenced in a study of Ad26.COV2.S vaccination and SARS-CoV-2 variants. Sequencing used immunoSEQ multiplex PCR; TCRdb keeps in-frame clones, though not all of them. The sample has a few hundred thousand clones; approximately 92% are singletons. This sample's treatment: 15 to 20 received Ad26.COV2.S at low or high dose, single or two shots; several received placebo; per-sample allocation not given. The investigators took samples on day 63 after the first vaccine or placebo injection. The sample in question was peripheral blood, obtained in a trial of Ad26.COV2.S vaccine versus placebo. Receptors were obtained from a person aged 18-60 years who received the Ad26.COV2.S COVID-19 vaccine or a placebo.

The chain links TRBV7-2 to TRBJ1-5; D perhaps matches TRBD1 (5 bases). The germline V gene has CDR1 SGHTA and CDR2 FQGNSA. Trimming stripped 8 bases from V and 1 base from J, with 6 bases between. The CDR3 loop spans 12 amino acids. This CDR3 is CASGDSNQPQHF. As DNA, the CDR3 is TGTGCCAGCGGGGACAGCAATCAGCCCCAGCATTTT.

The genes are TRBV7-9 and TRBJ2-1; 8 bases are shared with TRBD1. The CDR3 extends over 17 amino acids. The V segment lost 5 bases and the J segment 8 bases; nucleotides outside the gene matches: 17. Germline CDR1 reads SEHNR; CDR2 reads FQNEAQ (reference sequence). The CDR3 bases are TGTGCCAGCAGCCACATTTCTTACCGGGACAGGAGGGATGAGCAGTTCTTC. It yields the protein CASSHISYRDRRDEQFF.

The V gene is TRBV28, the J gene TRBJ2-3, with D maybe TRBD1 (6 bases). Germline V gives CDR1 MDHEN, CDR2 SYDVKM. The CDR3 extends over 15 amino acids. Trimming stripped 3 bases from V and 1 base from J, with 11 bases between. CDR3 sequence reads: CASSFVWGRTDTQYF. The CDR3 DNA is TGTGCCAGCAGTTTTGTCTGGGGGCGCACAGATACGCAGTATTTT.

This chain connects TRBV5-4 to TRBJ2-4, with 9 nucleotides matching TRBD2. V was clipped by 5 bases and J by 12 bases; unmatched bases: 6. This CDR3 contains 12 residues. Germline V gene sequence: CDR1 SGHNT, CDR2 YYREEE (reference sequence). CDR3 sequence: CASRRSGGPQYF. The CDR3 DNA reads TGTGCCAGCAGACGGAGCGGGGGGCCTCAGTACTTC.

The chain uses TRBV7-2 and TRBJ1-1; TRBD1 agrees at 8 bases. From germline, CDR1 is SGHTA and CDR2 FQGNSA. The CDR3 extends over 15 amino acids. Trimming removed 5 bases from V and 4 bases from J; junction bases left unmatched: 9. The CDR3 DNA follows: TGTGCCAGCAGCCCGCGACAGGGGAAGAGCACTGAAGCTTTCTTT. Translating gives CASSPRQGKSTEAFF.

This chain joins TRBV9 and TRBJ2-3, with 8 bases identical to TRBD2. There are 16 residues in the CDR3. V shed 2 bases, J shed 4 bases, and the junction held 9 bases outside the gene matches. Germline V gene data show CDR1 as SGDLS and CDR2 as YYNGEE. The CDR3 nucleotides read TGTGCCAGCAGCGTTTCCGGGGGGGCCCTCGCAGATACGCAGTATTTT. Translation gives CASSVSGGALADTQYF.

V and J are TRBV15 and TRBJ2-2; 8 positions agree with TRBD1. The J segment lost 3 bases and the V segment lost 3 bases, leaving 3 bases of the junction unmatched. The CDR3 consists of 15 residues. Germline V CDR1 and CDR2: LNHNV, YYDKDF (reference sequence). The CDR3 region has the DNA TGTGCCACCAGCAGGGACAGGGACGACACCGGGGAGCTGTTTTTT. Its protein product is CATSRDRDDTGELFF.

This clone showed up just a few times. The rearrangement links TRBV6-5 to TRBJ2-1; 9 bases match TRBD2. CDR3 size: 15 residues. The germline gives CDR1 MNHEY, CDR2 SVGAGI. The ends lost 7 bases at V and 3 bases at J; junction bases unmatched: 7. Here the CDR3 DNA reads TGTGCCAGCAATGTGGCGGGGGGGCGCTACAATGAGCAGTTCTTC. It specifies CASNVAGGRYNEQFF.

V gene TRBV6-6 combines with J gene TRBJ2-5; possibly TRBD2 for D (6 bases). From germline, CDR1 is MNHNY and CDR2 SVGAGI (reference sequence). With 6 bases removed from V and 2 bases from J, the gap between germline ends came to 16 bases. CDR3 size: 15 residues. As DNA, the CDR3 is TGTGCCAGCAGCGGACCTGGGACTGCGCAAGAGACCCAGTACTTC. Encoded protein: CASSGPGTAQETQYF.

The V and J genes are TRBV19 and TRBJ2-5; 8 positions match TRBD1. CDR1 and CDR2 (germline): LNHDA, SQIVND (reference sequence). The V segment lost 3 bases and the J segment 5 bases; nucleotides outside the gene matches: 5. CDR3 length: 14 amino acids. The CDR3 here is CASSIRQGIETQYF. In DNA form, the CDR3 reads TGTGCCAGTAGTATCCGACAGGGGATCGAGACCCAGTACTTC.

The CDR3 is CASSHDRIHSPLHF. Written as DNA, the CDR3 is TGTGCCAGCTCACATGACAGAATACATTCACCCCTCCACTTT. The chain is built from TRBV18 and TRBJ1-6, with a weak D call TRBD1 (5 bases). The CDR3 contains 14 residues. V was pared by 4 bases and J by 8 bases, with 12 bases between. The V gene's germline CDR1 is KGHSH and CDR2 LQKENI.

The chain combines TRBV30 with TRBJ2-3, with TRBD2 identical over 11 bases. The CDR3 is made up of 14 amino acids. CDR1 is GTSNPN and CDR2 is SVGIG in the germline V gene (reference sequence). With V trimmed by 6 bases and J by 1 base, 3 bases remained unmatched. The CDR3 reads CACGTSGRTDTQYF. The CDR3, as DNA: TGTGCCTGTGGGACTAGCGGACGCACAGATACGCAGTATTTT.

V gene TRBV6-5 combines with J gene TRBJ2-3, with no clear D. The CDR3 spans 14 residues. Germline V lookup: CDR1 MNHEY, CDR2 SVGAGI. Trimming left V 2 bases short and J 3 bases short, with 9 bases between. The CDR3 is CASSYRFQTDTQYF. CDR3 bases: TGTGCCAGCAGTTACAGGTTTCAAACAGATACGCAGTATTTT.

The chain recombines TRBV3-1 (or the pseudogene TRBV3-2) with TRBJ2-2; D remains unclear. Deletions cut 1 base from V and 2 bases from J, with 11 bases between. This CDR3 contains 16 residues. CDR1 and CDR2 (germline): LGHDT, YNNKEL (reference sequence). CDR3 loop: CASSQGHLFNTGELFF. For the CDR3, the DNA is TGTGCCAGCAGCCAAGGTCACCTCTTTAACACCGGGGAGCTGTTTTTT.

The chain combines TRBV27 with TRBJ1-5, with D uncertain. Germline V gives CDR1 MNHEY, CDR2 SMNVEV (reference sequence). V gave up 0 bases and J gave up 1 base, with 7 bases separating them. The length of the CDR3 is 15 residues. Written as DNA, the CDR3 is TGTGCCAGCAGTTTATCTTTTGGGAGCAATCAGCCCCAGCATTTT. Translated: CASSLSFGSNQPQHF.

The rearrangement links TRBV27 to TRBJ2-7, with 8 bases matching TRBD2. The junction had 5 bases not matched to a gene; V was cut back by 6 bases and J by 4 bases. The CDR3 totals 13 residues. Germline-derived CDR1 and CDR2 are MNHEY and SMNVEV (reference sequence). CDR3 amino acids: CASRLAADYEQYF. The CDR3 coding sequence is TGTGCCAGCAGACTAGCGGCTGATTACGAGCAGTACTTC.

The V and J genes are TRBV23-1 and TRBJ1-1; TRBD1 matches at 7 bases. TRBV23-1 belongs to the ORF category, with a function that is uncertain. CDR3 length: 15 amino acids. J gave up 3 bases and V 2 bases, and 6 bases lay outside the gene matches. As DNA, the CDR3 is TGCGCCAGCAGTCAAGACATGACAGGGTACACTGAAGCTTTCTTT. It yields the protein CASSQDMTGYTEAFF.

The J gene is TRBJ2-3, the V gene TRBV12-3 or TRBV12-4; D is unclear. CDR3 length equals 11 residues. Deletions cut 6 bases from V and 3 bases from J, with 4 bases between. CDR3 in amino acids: CASSPTDTQYF. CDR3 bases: TGTGCCAGCAGCCCGACAGATACGCAGTATTTT.

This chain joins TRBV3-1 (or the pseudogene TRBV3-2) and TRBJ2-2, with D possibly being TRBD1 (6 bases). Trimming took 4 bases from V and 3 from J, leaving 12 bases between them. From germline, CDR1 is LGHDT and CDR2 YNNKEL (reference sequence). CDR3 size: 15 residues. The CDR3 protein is CASSRLGADTGELFF. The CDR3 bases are TGTGCCAGCAGCCGGTTGGGGGCTGACACCGGGGAGCTGTTTTTT.

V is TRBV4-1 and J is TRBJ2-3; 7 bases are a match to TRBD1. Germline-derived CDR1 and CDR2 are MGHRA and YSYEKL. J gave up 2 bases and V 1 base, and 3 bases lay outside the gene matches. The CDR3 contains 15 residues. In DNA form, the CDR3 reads TGCGCCAGCAGCCAAGGGGACAGAGACACAGATACGCAGTATTTT. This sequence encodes CASSQGDRDTDTQYF.

CDR3 residues: CASSDTLRGPPDTQYF. CDR3 bases: TGTGCCAGCAGCGATACGCTGCGGGGCCCCCCAGATACGCAGTATTTT. This chain links TRBV7-2 with TRBJ2-3, with D perhaps matching TRBD2 (6 bases). V lost 5 bases, J lost 4 bases, and 19 bases lay in between. The V gene's germline CDR1 is SGHTA and CDR2 FQGNSA. The CDR3 loop spans 16 amino acids.

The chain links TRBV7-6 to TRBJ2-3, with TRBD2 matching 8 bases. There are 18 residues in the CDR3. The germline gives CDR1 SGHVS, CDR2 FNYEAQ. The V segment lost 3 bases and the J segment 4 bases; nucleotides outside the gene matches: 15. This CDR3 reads CASSLETVGAGVADTQYF. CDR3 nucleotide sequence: TGTGCCAGCAGCTTGGAGACCGTTGGAGCGGGGGTCGCAGATACGCAGTATTTT.

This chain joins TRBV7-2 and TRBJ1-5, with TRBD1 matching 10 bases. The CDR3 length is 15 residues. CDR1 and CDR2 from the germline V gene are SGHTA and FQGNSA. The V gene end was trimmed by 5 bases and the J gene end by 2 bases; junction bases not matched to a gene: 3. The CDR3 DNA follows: TGTGCCAGCAGCACCGGGACAGGGGGCAATCAGCCCCAGCATTTT. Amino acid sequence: CASSTGTGGNQPQHF.

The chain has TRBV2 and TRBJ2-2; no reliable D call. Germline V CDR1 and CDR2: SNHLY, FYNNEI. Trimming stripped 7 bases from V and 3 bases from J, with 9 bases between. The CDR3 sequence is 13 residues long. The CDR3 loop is CASTRADTGELFF. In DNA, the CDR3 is TGTGCCAGCACTCGAGCTGACACCGGGGAGCTGTTTTTT.

CDR3 DNA: TGCGCCAGCAGCTTCAGACCCACGAACACCGGGGAGCTGTTTTTT. It is translated as CASSFRPTNTGELFF. The chain employs TRBV5-1 and TRBJ2-2; no firm D call. V was trimmed by 2 bases and J by 0 bases, leaving 8 bases between them. From germline, CDR1 is SGHRS and CDR2 YFSETQ. The CDR3 sequence is 15 residues long. The full variable domain, completed using reference TRBV5-1 and TRBJ2-2, is KAGVTQTPRYLIKTRGQQVTLSCSPISGHRSVSWYQQTPGQGLQFLFEYFSETQRNKGNFPGRFSGRQFSNSRSEMNVSTLELGDSALYLCASSFRPTNTGELFFGEGSRLTVL.

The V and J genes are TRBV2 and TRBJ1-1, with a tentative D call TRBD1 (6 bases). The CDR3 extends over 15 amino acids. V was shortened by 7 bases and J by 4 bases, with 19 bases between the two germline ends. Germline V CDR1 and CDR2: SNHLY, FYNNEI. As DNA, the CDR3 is TGTGCCAGCACTTCAATAGGGGGTGGGACCACTGAAGCTTTCTTT. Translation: CASTSIGGGTTEAFF.

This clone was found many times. CDR3: CASSPGTGKGNTIYF. The CDR3 nucleotides are TGTGCCAGCAGTCCCGGGACAGGCAAAGGAAACACCATATATTTT. The rearrangement links TRBV27 to TRBJ1-3, with 8 bases aligning to TRBD1. V was pared by 5 bases and J by 4 bases, with 7 bases of the junction left unmatched. Germline V gene data show CDR1 as MNHEY and CDR2 as SMNVEV (reference sequence). The CDR3 spans 15 residues.

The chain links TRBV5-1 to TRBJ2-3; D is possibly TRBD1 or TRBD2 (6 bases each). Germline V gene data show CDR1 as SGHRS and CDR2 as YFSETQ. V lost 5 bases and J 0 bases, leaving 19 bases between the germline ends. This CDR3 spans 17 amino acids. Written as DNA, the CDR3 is TGCGCCAGCAGGAATAAAAAGGGGGGAAATAGCACAGATACGCAGTATTTT. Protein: CASRNKKGGNSTDTQYF.